Below, 24 T cell receptor beta chains from the same sample are listed, as sequenced in a study of blood T cell repertoires in COVID-19. Sequencing used immunoSEQ multiplex PCR; TCRdb keeps in-frame clones, though not all of them. The profile covers around 76,000 clones, with around nine tenths appearing a single time and roughly 0.58% taken by the ten largest. The material sequenced was peripheral blood. The origin of the receptors is a man aged 55 to 70 with acute or convalescent COVID-19.

The chain combines TRBV28 with TRBJ1-5; no clear D gene. The CDR3 is 14 amino acids. Germline V gives CDR1 MDHEN, CDR2 SYDVKM. Trimming left V 3 bases short and J 5 bases short, with 11 bases between. DNA for the CDR3: TGTGCCAGCAGTTTGGGAGGGAGGCATCAGCCCCAGCATTTT. It specifies CASSLGGRHQPQHF.

This chain uses TRBV9 with TRBJ2-2, with D possibly being TRBD2 (5 bases). The germline V gene encodes CDR1 SGDLS and CDR2 YYNGEE. The CDR3 is made up of 14 amino acids. V gave up 4 bases and J gave up 3 bases, with 10 bases separating them. CDR3 protein: CASSSPGDTGELFF. For the CDR3, the DNA is TGTGCCAGCAGCTCCCCCGGGGACACCGGGGAGCTGTTTTTT.

This rearrangement joins TRBV9 to TRBJ1-4; TRBD1 matches 8 bases. The ends lost 2 bases at V and 8 bases at J; junction bases unmatched: 8. Germline V gene data show CDR1 as SGDLS and CDR2 as YYNGEE. There are 15 residues in the CDR3. CDR3 loop: CASSVGGQGVEKLFF. CDR3 nucleotides: TGTGCCAGCAGCGTCGGTGGACAGGGTGTAGAAAAACTGTTTTTT.

This chain connects TRBV5-1 to TRBJ2-3, with TRBD2 as a possible D gene (6 bases). With 0 bases removed from V and 5 bases from J, the gap between germline ends came to 13 bases. CDR1 and CDR2 (germline): SGHRS, YFSETQ. This CDR3 is 15 amino acids long. CDR3: CASSLGQGGIDTQYF. The CDR3 DNA reads TGCGCCAGCAGCTTGGGGCAGGGAGGTATAGATACGCAGTATTTT.

The V gene is TRBV5-1, the J gene TRBJ1-1; D ambiguous. Germline-derived CDR1 and CDR2 are SGHRS and YFSETQ. V gave up 5 bases and J gave up 0 bases, with 11 bases separating them. This CDR3 spans 14 amino acids. The CDR3, as DNA: TGCGCCAGCAGTCCGACGGAGCTGAACACTGAAGCTTTCTTT. As protein: CASSPTELNTEAFF.

The chain carries TRBV5-1 and TRBJ2-1, with a possible D match to TRBD2 (5 bases). V lost 3 bases and J lost 0, with 10 bases in between. Germline V CDR1 and CDR2: SGHRS, YFSETQ. The CDR3 is 15 residues long. CDR3 sequence: CASSSRGGSYNEQFF. The CDR3, as DNA: TGCGCCAGCAGCTCTCGGGGTGGCTCCTACAATGAGCAGTTCTTC.

The chain employs TRBV7-9 and TRBJ2-6; D uncertain. Deletions cut 2 bases from V and 1 base from J, with 9 bases between. Germline CDR1 and CDR2: SEHNR and FQNEAQ (reference sequence). The CDR3 is 16 amino acids. CDR3 sequence reads: CASSLSSFSGANVLTF. The CDR3 DNA reads TGTGCCAGCAGCTTATCGTCCTTTTCTGGGGCCAACGTCCTGACTTTC.

This chain uses TRBV5-6 with TRBJ1-6; 9 bases map to TRBD1. The CDR3 extends over 15 amino acids. The V segment lost 4 bases and the J segment 8 bases; nucleotides outside the gene matches: 7. CDR1 SGHDT and CDR2 YYEEEE come from the germline V gene. The DNA for the CDR3 is TGTGCCAGCAGCGGAACGGACAGGGGTTATTCACCCCTCCACTTT. It specifies CASSGTDRGYSPLHF.

The rearrangement joins TRBV5-1 to TRBJ1-1, with D possibly matching TRBD1 (5 bases). V was pared by 2 bases and J by 3 bases, with 14 bases between. This CDR3 spans 15 amino acids. Germline V gene data show CDR1 as SGHRS and CDR2 as YFSETQ. The DNA of the CDR3 is TGCGCCAGCAGCTTCGGAGGGGTTCGGGACACTGAAGCTTTCTTT. Protein sequence: CASSFGGVRDTEAFF. Filled out from reference TRBV5-1 and TRBJ1-1, the complete variable domain reads KAGVTQTPRYLIKTRGQQVTLSCSPISGHRSVSWYQQTPGQGLQFLFEYFSETQRNKGNFPGRFSGRQFSNSRSEMNVSTLELGDSALYLCASSFGGVRDTEAFFGQGTRLTVV.

The genes are TRBV5-6 and TRBJ1-6, with no clear D. CDR3 length: 13 amino acids. CDR1 and CDR2 from the germline V gene are SGHDT and YYEEEE. V was shortened by 0 bases and J by 8 bases, with 6 bases between the two germline ends. CDR3 in amino acids: CASSLAGDSPLHF. The CDR3, as DNA: TGTGCCAGCAGCTTGGCCGGGGATTCACCCCTCCACTTT.

The chain combines TRBV10-3 with TRBJ1-2, with 9 bases matching TRBD1. Per germline, CDR1 ENHRY and CDR2 SYGVKD. CDR3 length: 15 residues. Trimming removed 0 bases from V and 6 bases from J; junction bases left unmatched: 5. CDR3 region: CAISESRDRENGYTF. As DNA, the CDR3 is TGTGCCATCAGTGAGTCAAGGGACAGGGAGAATGGCTACACCTTC.

The count of this clone is one. In nucleotides, the CDR3 is TGTGCCAGCAAGTTATCGGGACAAAACACTGAAGCTTTCTTT. It specifies CASKLSGQNTEAFF. The gene calls are TRBV11-2 and TRBJ1-1; a weak D match, TRBD1 (6 bases). The CDR3 sequence is 14 residues long. Trimming took 7 bases from V and 2 from J, leaving 14 bases between them. CDR1 and CDR2 (germline): SGHAT, FQNNGV.

The chain is built from TRBV14 and TRBJ1-6; D possibly corresponds to TRBD1 (5 bases). Trimming shortened V by 3 bases and J by 11 bases, and 17 bases separated the two germline ends. Germline V lookup: CDR1 SGHDN, CDR2 FVKESK. The CDR3 loop spans 15 amino acids. CDR3 sequence: CASSHGGNPRPPLHF. CDR3 coding DNA: TGTGCCAGCAGCCACGGGGGAAACCCTCGTCCACCCCTCCACTTT.

The chain has TRBV29-1 and TRBJ1-2, with TRBD1 identical over 8 bases. With 3 bases clipped from V and 2 bases from J, the junction kept 2 bases outside the gene matches. This CDR3 is 13 amino acids long. CDR1 and CDR2 (germline): SQVTM, ANQGSEA. CDR3 DNA sequence: TGCAGCGTTGACAGGGGGCTGAACTATGGCTACACCTTC. This codes for CSVDRGLNYGYTF.

This rearrangement joins TRBV19 to TRBJ2-5; 8 positions agree with TRBD2. The V gene's germline CDR1 is LNHDA and CDR2 SQIVND (reference sequence). Germline trimming cut 3 bases from V and 4 bases from J; bases unmatched to any gene: 1. This CDR3 contains 13 residues. The CDR3 protein is CASSISGGETQYF. Here the CDR3 DNA reads TGTGCCAGTAGTATCAGCGGGGGAGAGACCCAGTACTTC.

The genes are TRBV6-6 and TRBJ1-4; a weak D match, TRBD1 (6 bases). V lost 2 bases, J lost 6 bases, and 16 bases lay in between. The CDR3 has 16 amino acids. Germline lookup yields CDR1 MNHNY and CDR2 SVGAGI (reference sequence). The CDR3 region is CASSYLPGARDEKLFF. In DNA, the CDR3 is TGTGCCAGCAGTTACCTTCCAGGGGCTCGAGATGAAAAACTGTTTTTT.

The sample holds one count of this clone. The chain's CDR3 is CASSYRAVGTARRAKNIQYF. As DNA, the CDR3 is TGCGCCAGCAGCTATCGGGCGGTTGGGACAGCGCGGCGGGCCAAAAACATTCAGTACTTC. This chain connects TRBV4-1 to TRBJ2-4; 7 bases match TRBD1. The V segment lost 5 bases and the J segment 1 base; nucleotides outside the gene matches: 20. The CDR3 sequence is 20 residues long. Germline V gene lookup returns CDR1 MGHRA and CDR2 YSYEKL.

V usage is TRBV19 and J usage is TRBJ2-5; D not resolved. V was trimmed by 3 bases and J by 2 bases, leaving 13 bases between them. The CDR3 runs 15 residues. Per germline, CDR1 LNHDA and CDR2 SQIVND (reference sequence). The CDR3 sequence is CASSISSLGQETQYF. CDR3 coding DNA: TGTGCCAGTAGTATTTCTTCGCTAGGACAAGAGACCCAGTACTTC.

The rearrangement links TRBV5-1 to TRBJ2-3, with a weak D call TRBD2 (6 bases). Germline values: CDR1 SGHRS, CDR2 YFSETQ. Trimming shortened V by 5 bases and J by 2 bases, and 12 bases separated the two germline ends. The length of the CDR3 is 14 residues. The CDR3 loop is CASRPGTSTDTQYF. CDR3 bases: TGCGCCAGCAGGCCCGGGACTTCCACAGATACGCAGTATTTT.

This clone occurred once. The V gene is TRBV9, the J gene TRBJ1-5; D unresolved. The CDR3 has 14 amino acids. V gave up 2 bases and J gave up 0 bases, with 6 bases separating them. In germline, CDR1 is SGDLS, CDR2 YYNGEE. CDR3 protein: CASSVGGSNQPQHF. The CDR3 DNA follows: TGTGCCAGCAGCGTCGGAGGTAGCAATCAGCCCCAGCATTTT.

This rearrangement joins TRBV28 to TRBJ2-5; TRBD2 matches at 7 bases. V trimming: 10 bases; J trimming: 5 bases; junction bases outside the gene matches: 10. The CDR3 is made up of 13 amino acids. Germline assignment: CDR1 MDHEN and CDR2 SYDVKM. The CDR3 reads CATKLGGRETQYF. The DNA for the CDR3 is TGTGCCACGAAACTGGGGGGGAGGGAGACCCAGTACTTC.

The gene calls are TRBV11-3 and TRBJ2-2, with D perhaps TRBD2 (5 bases). V lost 3 bases and J 7 bases, leaving 12 bases between the germline ends. Germline assignment: CDR1 SGHNT and CDR2 YENEEA. This CDR3 has 14 amino acids. CDR3 protein: CASSFSSKGGELFF. For the CDR3, the DNA is TGTGCCAGCAGCTTCTCTAGCAAGGGCGGGGAGCTGTTTTTT. The full variable domain, rest sourced from reference TRBV11-3 and TRBJ2-2, is EAGVVQSPRYKIIEKKQPVAFWCNPISGHNTLYWYLQNLGQGPELLIRYENEEAVDDSQLPKDRFSAERLKGVDSTLKIQPAELGDSAVYLCASSFSSKGGELFFGEGSRLTVL.

This sequence joins TRBV6-2 or TRBV6-3 and TRBJ2-1, with TRBD2 identical over 8 bases. V shed 6 bases, J shed 4 bases, and the junction held 8 bases outside the gene matches. Per germline, CDR1 MNHEY and CDR2 SVGEGT. There are 15 residues in the CDR3. The CDR3 spells CASSRWRGVYNEQFF. The CDR3 nucleotides are TGTGCCAGCAGCCGTTGGCGGGGGGTTTACAATGAGCAGTTCTTC.

The V call is TRBV6-5, the J call TRBJ1-4; 10 bases are a match to TRBD1. The CDR3 is 14 residues long. V lost 7 bases and J lost 6; bases outside the gene matches: 5. CDR1 and CDR2 from the germline V gene are MNHEY and SVGAGI. In DNA form, the CDR3 reads TGTGCCAGCAAGACCGGGACAGGGGATGAAAAACTGTTTTTT. Its translation is CASKTGTGDEKLFF.